Listed here are 21 T cell receptor beta chains from one sample, sequenced in a study of beta chain features in type 1 diabetes. Since all of the isolated RNA was reverse transcribed, expressed TCRB transcripts were what got sequenced. TCRdb keeps only in-frame clones here, not all; method: immunoSEQ multiplex PCR. The table lists hundreds of thousands of clones, 13% of them singletons. The antigens these receptors bind are not known. Study-level points and caveats: People with Type 1 diabetes carried modestly yet significantly shorter TCRB CDR3s in all four CD4+ subsets.

Sequenced: naive CD4+ T cells from blood. These receptors all stem from a young man with type 1 diabetes.

The table lists this clone with many counts. The chain employs TRBV4-1 and TRBJ2-5; unclear D gene. The germline V gene encodes CDR1 MGHRA and CDR2 YSYEKL. CDR3 length: 15 amino acids. Trimming removed 0 bases from V and 6 bases from J, with 14 bases in between. In nucleotides, the CDR3 is TGCGCCAGCAGCCAAGATGGGTACGGCGTGAAGACCCAGTACTTC. Encoded protein: CASSQDGYGVKTQYF.

This clone was seen a few times. The V and J genes are TRBV9 and TRBJ2-2, with a possible D match to TRBD2 (6 bases). The CDR3 is 17 amino acids. CDR1 and CDR2 from the germline V gene are SGDLS and YYNGEE. Trimming left V 0 bases short and J 4 bases short, with 16 bases between. CDR3 sequence reads: CASSVVGEKEGTGELFF. The CDR3 DNA reads TGTGCCAGCAGCGTAGTGGGGGAAAAGGAGGGCACCGGGGAGCTGTTTTTT.

The V gene is TRBV5-1, the J gene TRBJ2-7, with a possible D match to TRBD1 (6 bases). This CDR3 is 14 amino acids long. The V end lost 6 bases, the J end lost 3 bases, and 16 bases lay between the germline ends. The germline V gene has CDR1 SGHRS and CDR2 YFSETQ. Here the CDR3 reads CASNPDSPVYEQYF. CDR3 bases: TGCGCCAGCAACCCGGACAGCCCGGTCTACGAGCAGTACTTC. The whole variable domain, remainder taken from reference TRBV5-1 and TRBJ2-7, is KAGVTQTPRYLIKTRGQQVTLSCSPISGHRSVSWYQQTPGQGLQFLFEYFSETQRNKGNFPGRFSGRQFSNSRSEMNVSTLELGDSALYLCASNPDSPVYEQYFGPGTRLTVT.

This clone was picked up a small number of times. The rearrangement uses TRBV4-1 and TRBJ2-1; TRBD1 matches at 11 bases. This CDR3 region has 16 residues. CDR1 is MGHRA, CDR2 YSYEKL, per germline. V shed 4 bases and J 7 bases; nucleotides not matched to a gene: 9. CDR3 coding DNA: TGCGCCAGCAGCCGTGGGACAGGGGGTGGGTGGAATGAGCAGTTCTTC. This sequence encodes CASSRGTGGGWNEQFF.

The V gene is TRBV6-1, the J gene TRBJ1-5, with unresolved D. The CDR3 spans 13 residues. Germline V gene sequence: CDR1 MNHNS, CDR2 SASEGT. Between the trimmed V and J ends, which lost 6 bases and 3 bases, there was a span of 9 bases. Written as DNA, the CDR3 is TGTGCCAGCAGGGGAGCCGCCAATCAGCCCCAGCATTTT. Translating it yields CASRGAANQPQHF.

This clone was counted only a few times. This chain links TRBV5-1 with TRBJ2-6; 10 nucleotides match TRBD2. Per the germline V gene, CDR1 is SGHRS and CDR2 is YFSETQ. The CDR3 is 18 amino acids. The V segment lost 5 bases and the J segment 1 base; nucleotides outside the gene matches: 9. The CDR3: CASSLSGGPSSGANVLTF. In DNA, the CDR3 is TGCGCCAGCAGTCTTAGCGGGGGGCCCTCTTCTGGGGCCAACGTCCTGACTTTC.

V gene TRBV7-9 combines with J gene TRBJ1-6, with D perhaps TRBD1 (6 bases). Germline V lookup: CDR1 SEHNR, CDR2 FQNEAQ (reference sequence). V dropped 1 base and J dropped 4 bases, with 11 bases sitting between them. This CDR3 has 16 amino acids. The CDR3 reads CASSLGRGTYNSPLHF. CDR3 sequence (DNA): TGTGCCAGCAGCTTAGGCAGGGGCACGTATAATTCACCCCTCCACTTT.

Details on this clone: Germline and junction disagree at one end, which may indicate a read error. V is TRBV19 and J is TRBJ2-5, with D possibly called TRBD1 or TRBD2 (5 bases each). The length of the CDR3 is 16 residues. Germline V lookup: CDR1 LNHDA, CDR2 SQIVND (reference sequence). CDR3 region: CASSVDAEAGQETQYF. In DNA, the CDR3 is TGTGCCAGTAGTGTAGACGCGGAGGCAGGGCAAGAGACCCAGTACTTC.

This clone has just a few counts. The chain carries TRBV30 and TRBJ2-5; D not certain. The germline CDR1 and CDR2 sequences are GTSNPN and SVGIG (reference sequence). The CDR3 spans 12 residues. Deletions cut 0 bases from V and 2 bases from J, with 4 bases between. CDR3 bases: TGTGCCTGGAGTGTACAGCAAGAGACCCAGTACTTC. Its translation is CAWSVQQETQYF.

This sequence joins TRBV7-9 and TRBJ1-1; D perhaps matches TRBD1 (6 bases). This CDR3 is built from 16 residues. Germline CDR1 SEHNR, CDR2 FQNEAQ (reference sequence). The V gene lost 4 bases and the J gene lost 0 bases, with 15 bases spanning the gap. The CDR3 coding sequence is TGTGCCAGCAGCTCTACAGGGTATCACATGAACACTGAAGCTTTCTTT. Translating gives CASSSTGYHMNTEAFF.

This clone has more than one count but fewer than ten. The rearrangement joins TRBV29-1 to TRBJ2-2; TRBD2 matches 7 bases. Trimming cost V 3 bases and J 5 bases; bases outside gene matches: 3. The germline gives CDR1 SQVTM, CDR2 ANQGSEA. The CDR3 is 13 residues long. In nucleotides, the CDR3 is TGCAGCGTTGATCGGGGGGTAACCGGGGAGCTGTTTTTT. Protein sequence: CSVDRGVTGELFF.

On this clone itself: The sample carries other DNA sequences with the same CDR3. V gene TRBV2 combines with J gene TRBJ2-5; D remains ambiguous. Between the trimmed V and J ends, which lost 1 base and 4 bases, there was a span of 1 base. Germline loops: CDR1 SNHLY, CDR2 FYNNEI. The CDR3 is made up of 11 amino acids. CDR3 in DNA: TGTGCCAGCAGTGAAGGAGAGACCCAGTACTTC. Protein product: CASSEGETQYF. The variable domain in full, with the rest retrieved from reference TRBV2 and TRBJ2-5, is EPEVTQTPSHQVTQMGQEVILRCVPISNHLYFYWYRQILGQKVEFLVSFYNNEISEKSEIFDDQFSVERPDGSNFTLKIRSTKLEDSAMYFCASSEGETQYFGPGTRLLVL.

This clone was picked up a small number of times. The chain joins TRBV14 to TRBJ2-1; 9 nucleotides line up with TRBD1. CDR1 SGHDN and CDR2 FVKESK come from the germline V gene. J lost 12 bases, V lost 4 bases, and 10 bases had no gene match. This CDR3 has 14 amino acids. CDR3 protein: CASSLRDRDSGQFF. In DNA form, the CDR3 reads TGTGCCAGCAGCCTCCGGGACAGGGATTCCGGGCAGTTCTTC.

This clone was detected only a few times. The chain is built from TRBV10-3 and TRBJ2-1; D perhaps matches TRBD1 (5 bases). From germline, CDR1 is ENHRY and CDR2 SYGVKD. V dropped 3 bases and J dropped 1 base, with 10 bases sitting between them. This CDR3 contains 15 residues. CDR3 nucleotides: TGTGCCATCAGTGAATCCAGGGAATCCTACAATGAGCAGTTCTTC. Translating it yields CAISESRESYNEQFF.

The rearrangement links TRBV27 to TRBJ1-1, with 7 positions matching TRBD1. V trimming: 6 bases; J trimming: 0 bases; junction bases outside the gene matches: 4. This CDR3 region has 14 residues. CDR1 is MNHEY, CDR2 SMNVEV, per germline (reference sequence). The DNA of the CDR3 is TGTGCCAGCAGACTGGGACAGATGAACACTGAAGCTTTCTTT. Its translation is CASRLGQMNTEAFF.

This clone was counted between two and nine times. This rearrangement joins TRBV5-4 to TRBJ2-7; TRBD1 aligns across 9 bases. After removal of 4 bases from V and 1 base from J, the junction contained 3 bases not matched to a gene. This CDR3 contains 14 residues. The germline V gene encodes CDR1 SGHNT and CDR2 YYREEE (reference sequence). CDR3 nucleotides: TGTGCCAGCAGCATAGACAGGGGGTCCTACGAGCAGTACTTC. The encoded protein is CASSIDRGSYEQYF.

This clone was picked up a small number of times. This chain links TRBV7-3 with TRBJ2-2; possible D gene TRBD1, 5 bases. Germline assignment: CDR1 SGHTA and CDR2 FQGTGA. Trimming stripped 2 bases from V and 6 bases from J, with 22 bases between. There are 18 residues in the CDR3. The chain's CDR3 is CASSLSPRGRAVAGELFF. The CDR3 coding sequence is TGTGCCAGCAGCTTATCCCCCCGTGGCAGGGCCGTCGCCGGGGAGCTGTTTTTT.

J is TRBJ2-1 and V is TRBV13, with a tentative D call TRBD2 (6 bases). The CDR3 consists of 15 residues. Germline CDR1 and CDR2: PRHDT and FYEKMQ (reference sequence). The V and J ends lost 2 bases and 4 bases respectively, with 12 bases between them. The CDR3 protein is CASSLRGDMYNEQFF. CDR3 coding DNA: TGTGCCAGCAGCTTACGCGGGGATATGTACAATGAGCAGTTCTTC.

This clone was observed a handful of times. The chain links TRBV7-9 to TRBJ1-1, with unresolved D. V lost 1 base and J 0 bases, leaving 6 bases between the germline ends. CDR1 is SEHNR and CDR2 is FQNEAQ in the germline V gene (reference sequence). The CDR3 totals 14 residues. The chain's CDR3 is CASSLEQLNTEAFF. CDR3 bases: TGTGCCAGCAGCTTAGAACAGCTGAACACTGAAGCTTTCTTT.

Comment on this clone: Its ends do not fully match the called genes, so a read error is possible. The genes are TRBV2 and TRBJ2-7; 7 positions match TRBD1. The CDR3 contains 11 residues. Germline V lookup: CDR1 SNHLY, CDR2 FYNNEI. The CDR3 protein is CASSPGTASLF. CDR3 in DNA: TGTGCCAGCAGTCCCGGGACAGCGTCACTTTTC.

In its sample, this clone was seen a few times. The V and J genes are TRBV27 and TRBJ2-5; tentatively, D is TRBD1 (5 bases). This CDR3 comprises 13 residues. Per the germline V gene, CDR1 is MNHEY and CDR2 is SMNVEV (reference sequence). V was trimmed by 6 bases and J by 1 base, leaving 9 bases between them. The CDR3 here is CASSPRVQETQYF. The CDR3 DNA reads as TGTGCCAGCAGCCCCAGGGTCCAAGAGACCCAGTACTTC.